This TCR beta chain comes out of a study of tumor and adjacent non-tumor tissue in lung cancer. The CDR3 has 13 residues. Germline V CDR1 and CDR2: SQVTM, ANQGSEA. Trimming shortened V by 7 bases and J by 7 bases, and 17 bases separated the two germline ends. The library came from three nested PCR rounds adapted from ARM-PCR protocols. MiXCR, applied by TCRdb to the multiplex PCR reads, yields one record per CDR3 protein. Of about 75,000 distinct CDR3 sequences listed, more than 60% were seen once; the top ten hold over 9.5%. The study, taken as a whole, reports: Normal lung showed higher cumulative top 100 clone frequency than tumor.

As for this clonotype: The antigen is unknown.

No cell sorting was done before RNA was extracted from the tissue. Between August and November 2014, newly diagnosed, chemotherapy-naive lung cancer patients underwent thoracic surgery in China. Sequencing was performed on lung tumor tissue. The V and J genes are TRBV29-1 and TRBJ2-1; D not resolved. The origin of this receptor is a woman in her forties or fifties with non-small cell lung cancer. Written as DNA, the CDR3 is TGCAGCGCCTGGGCTGGCGGCAATAATGAGCAGTTCTTC. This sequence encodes CSAWAGGNNEQFF.